This T cell receptor beta chain stems from a study of cytomegalovirus exposure and HLA in healthy donors. The PCR had 60 Vbeta and 13 Jbeta primers. The repertoire was sequenced with immunoSEQ multiplex PCR; TCRdb's copy has only in-frame clones and lacks some. The sample records approximately 120,000 clones, roughly 80% being singletons. Overall study results and limits: Donors were assumed by presence/absence analyses to have roughly uniform sequencing depth. From TCR beta sequences, most subjects' HLA-A and HLA-B alleles were reportedly predicted accurately.

J lost 8 bases, V lost 4 bases, and 16 bases had no gene match. Looked up from germline, CDR1 is SGHVS and CDR2 is FNYEAQ. The length of the CDR3 is 17 residues. In the case of this clone: The antigen is unknown.

This sequence joins TRBV7-6 and TRBJ1-4; 7 bases map to TRBD1. Sample: PBMCs. The source is a young man in good health and CMV-seronegative. The CDR3 DNA is TGTGCCAGCAGCTCCGACAGCAGACAGGGAAGAGGGGAAAAACTGTTTTTT. Its translation: CASSSDSRQGRGEKLFF.